The entry below gives a single T cell receptor (beta chain) sequence along with its context. Its antigen is unidentified. The assay was immunoSEQ multiplex PCR, and TCRdb's table has in-frame clones only and misses some. Among 75,000 to 100,000 clones, around nine tenths were seen once, and the ten largest hold about an eighth. Germline V gene lookup returns CDR1 MDHEN and CDR2 SYDVKM. Trimming took off 4 bases at V and 0 bases at J, with 18 bases between the two ends. The CDR3 contains 17 residues. The data derive from a study of T cell responses to AZD1222 COVID-19 vaccine. Regarding the study as a whole: Just a handful of people given AZD1222 tested seropositive at baseline. With dominance at 160-218 and 743-854, vaccine-associated CD4 TCRs spanned spike.

The sequencing used peripheral blood, collected on day 0 of AZD1222 vaccination. The V gene is TRBV28, the J gene TRBJ1-1; D possibly corresponds to TRBD1 (5 bases). The sequence came from an adult in good health. The DNA of the CDR3 is TGTGCCAGCAGTTCAATCCCACAGGAGATCCTGAACACTGAAGCTTTCTTT. Translated: CASSSIPQEILNTEAFF.